The T cell receptor (beta chain) under discussion was sequenced for a study of early T cells in non-severe SARS-CoV-2 infection. This clonotype came up many times. Individual cDNA molecules received unique molecular identifiers. In TCRdb, the 5' RACE reads were re-called with MiXCR into one record per CDR3 protein. The data show tens of thousands of distinct CDR3 sequences, around 5.4% seen once. Trimming removed 6 bases from V and 0 bases from J; junction bases left unmatched: 8. The V gene's germline CDR1 is MNHEY and CDR2 SVGAGI. The CDR3 spans 17 residues. The sequenced sample was whole blood. The sequence was obtained from an adult who was a healthcare worker with PCR-confirmed SARS-CoV-2 infection or an uninfected control (not recorded which). The J gene is TRBJ2-4, the V gene TRBV6-5; 10 bases are a match to TRBD1. The CDR3 DNA reads TGTGCCAGCAGCCCCGTTGGGACAGGGGCAGCCAAAAACATTCAGTACTTC. It yields the protein CASSPVGTGAAKNIQYF.